Following are 21 T cell receptor beta chains from one sample sequenced in a study of neurological immune-mediated disorders. TCRdb recomputed calls from the 5' RACE reads with MiXCR, one row per CDR3 protein. The sample comprises about 46,000 distinct CDR3 sequences, under 3.5% of which are singletons, and about 15% rests with the top ten. Sequenced material: PBMCs. The origin of the receptors is a woman aged 45-65 years with multiple sclerosis.

At least ten counts were recorded for this clonotype. The chain joins TRBV7-2 to TRBJ1-1; no reliable D call. The V gene's germline CDR1 is SGHTA and CDR2 FQGNSA. Trimming removed 0 bases at V and 0 bases at J, with 8 bases between. This CDR3 spans 15 amino acids. The CDR3 DNA reads as TGTGCCAGCAGCTTAGCAGGCGTAATGAACACTGAAGCTTTCTTT. Translating it yields CASSLAGVMNTEAFF. The full variable domain, in which reference TRBV7-2 and TRBJ1-1 provide the parts outside the CDR3, is GAGVSQSPSNKVTEKGKDVELRCDPISGHTALYWYRQSLGQGLEFLIYFQGNSAPDKSGLPSDRFSAERTGGSVSTLTIQRTQQEDSAVYLCASSLAGVMNTEAFFGQGTRLTVV.

Ten or more counts support this clonotype. V is TRBV6-2 or TRBV6-3 and J is TRBJ2-1; tentative D call: TRBD1 (6 bases). The CDR3 spans 14 residues. Between the trimmed V and J ends, which lost 3 bases and 5 bases, there was a span of 11 bases. The V gene's germline CDR1 is MNHEY and CDR2 SVGEGT. The DNA for the CDR3 is TGTGCCAGCAGTTATGGTGGACAGCACAATGAGCAGTTCTTC. As protein: CASSYGGQHNEQFF.

This clonotype was seen many times. The chain has TRBV7-2 and TRBJ2-1; 11 nucleotides align to TRBD2. V lost 5 bases, J lost 0 bases, and 15 bases stayed unmatched. The CDR3 runs 20 residues. Germline V gene sequence: CDR1 SGHTA, CDR2 FQGNSA. In DNA form, the CDR3 reads TGTGCCAGCAGCCACCCCTCGGGACTAGCGGTGATACGCTCCTACAATGAGCAGTTCTTC. Translating gives CASSHPSGLAVIRSYNEQFF. Looking up the rest from reference TRBV7-2 and TRBJ2-1 gives the full variable domain: GAGVSQSPSNKVTEKGKDVELRCDPISGHTALYWYRQSLGQGLEFLIYFQGNSAPDKSGLPSDRFSAERTGGSVSTLTIQRTQQEDSAVYLCASSHPSGLAVIRSYNEQFFGPGTRLTVL.

This clonotype came up many times. The chain uses TRBV7-8 and TRBJ2-1, with a tentative D call TRBD2 (6 bases). The CDR3 sequence is 12 residues long. With 1 base removed from V and 8 bases from J, the gap between germline ends came to 6 bases. Germline CDR1 is SGHVS and CDR2 is FQNEAQ. As DNA, the CDR3 is TGTGCCAGCAGCTTAGGGGAGGATGAGCAGTTCTTC. Translating it yields CASSLGEDEQFF.

This clonotype has ten or more counts. The rearrangement uses TRBV6-6 and TRBJ2-7, with D perhaps being TRBD1 or TRBD2 (5 bases each). The CDR3 runs 15 residues. Germline CDR1 reads MNHNY; CDR2 reads SVGAGI (reference sequence). Trimming stripped 6 bases from V and 5 bases from J, with 20 bases between. Here the CDR3 DNA reads TGTGCCAGCAGCCGAGATACCGGGACGCAGGACGAGCAGTACTTC. This encodes CASSRDTGTQDEQYF.

At least ten counts were recorded for this clonotype. CDR3: CSASSDTQYF. The CDR3 bases are TGCAGTGCTAGTTCGGATACGCAGTATTTT. This chain uses TRBV20-1 with TRBJ2-3; D gene unclear. This CDR3 is built from 10 residues. From germline, CDR1 is DFQATT and CDR2 SNEGSKA (reference sequence). V was trimmed by 3 bases and J by 6 bases, leaving 4 bases between them.

This clonotype was recorded at least ten times. The gene calls are TRBV20-1 and TRBJ2-1; D is undetermined. CDR1 and CDR2 (germline): DFQATT, SNEGSKA (reference sequence). This CDR3 region has 12 residues. V was clipped by 3 bases and J by 8 bases, with 11 bases between them. As DNA, the CDR3 is TGCAGTGCTAGTTATTCGATGCATGAGCAGTTCTTC. Amino acid sequence: CSASYSMHEQFF.

At least ten counts were recorded for this clonotype. The V call is TRBV5-5, the J call TRBJ2-3, with TRBD2 matching over 8 bases. V was clipped by 1 base and J by 9 bases; unmatched bases: 13. CDR3 length: 16 amino acids. Per germline, CDR1 SGHKS and CDR2 YYEKEE (reference sequence). The CDR3 DNA is TGTGCCAGCAGCTTGAGCAGCGGGGGTTATTTGTCCACGCAGTATTTT. Translation gives CASSLSSGGYLSTQYF.

This clonotype occurred many times. The V call is TRBV5-1, the J call TRBJ1-2, with a possible D match to TRBD1 (5 bases). The V gene's germline CDR1 is SGHRS and CDR2 YFSETQ. The germline V and J ends were trimmed by 4 bases and 2 bases, with 12 bases remaining between them. This CDR3 spans 14 amino acids. CDR3 region: CASSPNWGNYGYTF. CDR3 coding DNA: TGCGCCAGCAGCCCGAACTGGGGGAACTATGGCTACACCTTC.

In this sample, this clonotype turned up many times. This chain joins TRBV27 and TRBJ2-1, with 9 bases aligning to TRBD2. The CDR3 is 18 residues long. The trim removed 7 bases at V and 0 bases at J, leaving 13 bases unmatched. The V gene's germline CDR1 is MNHEY and CDR2 SMNVEV (reference sequence). CDR3 residues: CASTPRAGGSPSYNEQFF. The CDR3 DNA follows: TGTGCCAGCACCCCCCGGGCGGGAGGGAGCCCCTCCTACAATGAGCAGTTCTTC.

This clonotype was recorded many times. The chain joins TRBV20-1 to TRBJ1-5, with D possibly being TRBD1 (5 bases). V lost 3 bases to trimming and J lost 2 bases, with 17 bases between them. The CDR3 has 16 amino acids. Germline CDR1 is DFQATT and CDR2 is SNEGSKA (reference sequence). The CDR3 DNA reads TGCAGTGCTAGCGAAGTGGGGGGACTGGGCAATCAGCCCCAGCATTTT. Residues: CSASEVGGLGNQPQHF.

This clonotype appeared many times. The chain combines TRBV20-1 with TRBJ1-3; D remains unclear. CDR3 size: 13 residues. The germline V gene encodes CDR1 DFQATT and CDR2 SNEGSKA (reference sequence). Deletions cut 4 bases from V and 0 bases from J, with 7 bases between. Here the CDR3 DNA reads TGCAGTGCTACACCAAGCTCTGGAAACACCATATATTTT. Translation gives CSATPSSGNTIYF.

This clonotype was counted ten times or more. The V gene is TRBV20-1, the J gene TRBJ1-3, with TRBD1 identical over 7 bases. The V and J ends lost 6 bases and 4 bases, in that order; junction bases with no gene match: 6. Germline CDR1 reads DFQATT; CDR2 reads SNEGSKA (reference sequence). The CDR3 length is 13 residues. The CDR3 sequence is CSAITGVGNTIYF. Written as DNA, the CDR3 is TGCAGTGCCATAACAGGGGTAGGAAACACCATATATTTT.

This clonotype came up many times. The chain combines TRBV15 with TRBJ1-5; TRBD1 agrees at 10 bases. This CDR3 region has 16 residues. Unmatched junction bases numbered 17, after V lost 6 bases and J lost 12 bases. Looked up from germline, CDR1 is LNHNV and CDR2 is YYDKDF (reference sequence). CDR3 amino acids: CATRRWTGGNQGGQHF. The DNA of the CDR3 is TGTGCCACCAGGAGGTGGACAGGGGGTAATCAAGGTGGCCAGCATTTT.

This clonotype was found many times. The chain uses TRBV6-2 or TRBV6-3 and TRBJ2-3; 13 positions agree with TRBD2. The CDR3 length is 16 residues. Germline V lookup: CDR1 MNHEY, CDR2 SVGEGT. With 5 bases clipped from V and 3 bases from J, the junction kept 5 bases outside the gene matches. Written as DNA, the CDR3 is TGTGCCAGCAGTGACGGACTAGCGGGAGTTACAGATACGCAGTATTTT. It codes for CASSDGLAGVTDTQYF.

This clonotype came up many times. The chain links TRBV5-1 to TRBJ2-5, with a weak D call TRBD1 (6 bases). The CDR3 spans 16 residues. With 2 bases removed from V and 1 base from J, the gap between germline ends came to 15 bases. The germline V gene has CDR1 SGHRS and CDR2 YFSETQ. CDR3 nucleotides: TGCGCCAGCAGCTTAACGGTACAGGGTTCCCAAGAGACCCAGTACTTC. The encoded protein is CASSLTVQGSQETQYF.

This clonotype has at least ten counts. The chain is built from TRBV5-1 and TRBJ1-1; D uncertain. CDR3 length equals 13 residues. Germline V gene lookup returns CDR1 SGHRS and CDR2 YFSETQ. The germline V and J ends were trimmed by 4 bases and 1 base, with 8 bases remaining between them. For the CDR3, the DNA is TGCGCCAGCAGCCCCTTGAGGAACACTGAAGCTTTCTTT. This encodes CASSPLRNTEAFF.

This clonotype was picked up many times. This chain links TRBV20-1 with TRBJ1-5; TRBD1 agrees at 7 bases. This CDR3 region has 13 residues. Losses at the gene ends were 2 bases for V and 4 bases for J; bases not matched to a gene: 2. Germline lookup yields CDR1 DFQATT and CDR2 SNEGSKA (reference sequence). CDR3 amino acids: CSARPDRNQPQHF. CDR3 coding DNA: TGCAGTGCTAGACCGGACAGGAATCAGCCCCAGCATTTT.

This clonotype was counted many times. The gene calls are TRBV3-1 and TRBJ1-1, with no clear D. CDR3 size: 15 residues. V gave up 0 bases and J gave up 5 bases, with 13 bases separating them. Germline V lookup: CDR1 LGHDT, CDR2 YNNKEL (reference sequence). The CDR3 nucleotides read TGTGCCAGCAGCCAAGATCTGGGGTATAATACTGAAGCTTTCTTT. Translation gives CASSQDLGYNTEAFF.

This clonotype was seen ten or more times. The chain couples TRBV2 to TRBJ2-5, with 8 bases fitting TRBD2. Germline V gene sequence: CDR1 SNHLY, CDR2 FYNNEI. The V and J ends lost 6 bases and 3 bases, in that order; junction bases with no gene match: 3. The CDR3 length is 13 residues. The CDR3 bases are TGTGCCAGCAGAGGGGGACTAGAAGAGACCCAGTACTTC. Translating it yields CASRGGLEETQYF.

This clonotype was counted many times. The chain links TRBV20-1 to TRBJ2-7; the D gene is possibly TRBD1 (5 bases). The germline V gene has CDR1 DFQATT and CDR2 SNEGSKA (reference sequence). Deletions cut 2 bases from V and 7 bases from J, with 15 bases between. This CDR3 is built from 13 residues. CDR3 bases: TGCAGTGCTAGACCCCAGGGATCGGGTGAGCAGTACGTC. This translates into CSARPQGSGEQYV.